Below are 10 T cell receptor beta chains sequenced from a single sample in a study of metastatic and nonmetastatic thyroid tumors. Thyroid surgery took place with no prior treatment in any patient. TCRdb re-called clones via MiXCR from the PCR reads. This table holds under 25,000 clones, 22% found once. The material sequenced was adjacent normal tissue. The source is a female donor with papillary thyroid cancer or a benign thyroid nodule (not recorded which). Some clones in this sample may be carry-over from other donors' samples.

This clone is medium-sized in the sample. The chain uses TRBV7-8 and TRBJ2-5, with 9 bases lining up with TRBD2. From germline, CDR1 is SGHVS and CDR2 FQNEAQ. This CDR3 has 17 residues. V shed 2 bases and J 2 bases; nucleotides not matched to a gene: 9. CDR3 region: CASSLISGLAQQETQYF. For the CDR3, the DNA is TGTGCCAGCAGCTTAATTTCGGGACTAGCACAACAAGAGACCCAGTACTTC. Full variable domain (rest looked up from reference TRBV7-8 and TRBJ2-5): GAGVSQSPRYKVAKRGQDVALRCDPISGHVSLFWYQQALGQGPEFLTYFQNEAQLDKSGLPSDRFFAERPEGSVSTLKIQRTQQEDSAVYLCASSLISGLAQQETQYFGPGTRLLVL.

Comment on this clone: At one end the junction does not follow the germline gene, possibly because of a read error. The chain recombines TRBV6-2 or TRBV6-3 with TRBJ2-3, with TRBD2 identical over 7 bases. CDR3 length: 15 amino acids. In germline, CDR1 is MNHEY, CDR2 SVGEGT. The CDR3 region is CASREAGFHTDTQYF. CDR3 DNA sequence: TGTGCCAGCAGGGAAGCGGGGTTCCACACAGATACGCAGTATTTC.

CDR3 loop: CASSSVGSYGYTF. The CDR3 DNA sequence: TGCGCCAGCAGTTCAGTTGGCTCCTATGGCTACACCTTC. The gene calls are TRBV5-1 and TRBJ1-2; no clear D gene. Trimming removed 5 bases from V and 4 bases from J, with 12 bases in between. Germline lookup yields CDR1 SGHRS and CDR2 YFSETQ. The CDR3 contains 13 residues.

V usage is TRBV10-1 and J usage is TRBJ2-3, with D perhaps matching TRBD2 (6 bases). Germline-derived CDR1 and CDR2 are WNHNN and SYGVQD (reference sequence). Trimming stripped 2 bases from V and 2 bases from J, with 14 bases between. CDR3 length: 16 amino acids. The CDR3 sequence is CASSEGGFRVTDTQYF. CDR3 coding DNA: TGCGCCAGCAGTGAGGGAGGGTTTAGAGTCACAGATACGCAGTATTTT.

Concerning this clone itself: Other nucleotide sequences from this sample produce the same CDR3. This chain joins TRBV19 and TRBJ2-3, with a possible D match to TRBD2 (5 bases). CDR1 is LNHDA and CDR2 is SQIVND in the germline V gene (reference sequence). Trimming stripped 1 base from V and 6 bases from J, with 11 bases between. The CDR3 has 14 amino acids. This CDR3 is CASSIGAAWDTQYF. In nucleotides, the CDR3 is TGTGCCAGTAGTATAGGAGCGGCATGGGATACGCAGTATTTT.

This clone has more than one count but fewer than ten. A read error is possible here, since a much larger clone lies one base away. Other DNA sequences within the sample encode an identical CDR3. J is TRBJ1-1 and V is TRBV4-3; no firm D call. Germline loops: CDR1 LGHNA, CDR2 YSLEER. This CDR3 has 15 residues. CDR3 nucleotides: TGCGCCAGCAGCCAAGTCCTTGAAGCGAACACTGAAGCCTTCTTT. It specifies CASSQVLEANTEAFF.

This clone is classed as medium-sized. This chain joins TRBV6-1 and TRBJ1-3, with TRBD1 as a possible D gene (6 bases). Germline values: CDR1 MNHNS, CDR2 SASEGT. V dropped 6 bases and J dropped 0 bases, with 12 bases sitting between them. There are 15 residues in the CDR3. The CDR3 nucleotides are TGTGCCAGCAGCCTCGGGGGGGCCTCTGGAAACACCATATATTTT. Amino acids: CASSLGGASGNTIYF.

This clone was counted only a few times. The chain uses TRBV6-5 and TRBJ1-1; 7 bases are shared with TRBD1. The CDR3 totals 15 residues. Germline lookup yields CDR1 MNHEY and CDR2 SVGAGI. V dropped 2 bases and J dropped 6; count of bases not matched to a gene: 9. The CDR3 region is CASSYPGQVSAEAFF. The CDR3 DNA reads as TGTGCCAGCAGTTACCCAGGACAGGTTTCGGCTGAAGCTTTCTTT.

In its sample, this clone is medium-sized. The CDR3 sequence is CASKTSYSNQPQHF. CDR3 bases: TGTGCCAGCAAGACGTCTTATAGCAATCAGCCCCAGCATTTT. This chain joins TRBV28 and TRBJ1-5; no clear D. V gave up 7 bases and J gave up 0 bases, with 10 bases separating them. The CDR3 has 14 residues. Germline lookup yields CDR1 MDHEN and CDR2 SYDVKM.

V is TRBV20-1 and J is TRBJ2-1; 9 bases align to TRBD2. The CDR3 is 15 residues long. Trimming cost V 2 bases and J 6 bases; bases outside gene matches: 8. Germline assignment: CDR1 DFQATT and CDR2 SNEGSKA (reference sequence). The CDR3 DNA sequence: TGCAGTGCTAGATCGACTAGCGGTAAGGTCAATGAGCAGTTCTTC. The encoded protein is CSARSTSGKVNEQFF.